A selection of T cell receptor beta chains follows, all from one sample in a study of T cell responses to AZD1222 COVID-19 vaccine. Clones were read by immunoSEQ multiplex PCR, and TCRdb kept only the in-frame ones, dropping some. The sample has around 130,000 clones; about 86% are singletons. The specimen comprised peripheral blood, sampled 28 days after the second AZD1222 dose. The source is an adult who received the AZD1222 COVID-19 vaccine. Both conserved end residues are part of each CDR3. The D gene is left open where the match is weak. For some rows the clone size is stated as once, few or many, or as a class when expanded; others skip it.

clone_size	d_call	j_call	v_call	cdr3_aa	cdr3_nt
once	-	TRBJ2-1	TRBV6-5	CASSYGRVGYNEQFF	TGTGCCAGCAGTTACGGGAGAGTCGGCTACAATGAGCAGTTCTTC
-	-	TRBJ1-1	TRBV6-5	CASRADRPNTEAFF	TGTGCCAGCAGAGCCGACAGGCCGAACACTGAAGCTTTCTTT
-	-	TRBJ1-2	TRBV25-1	CASSESGVWYGYTF	TGTGCCAGCAGTGAATCGGGGGTTTGGTATGGCTACACCTTC
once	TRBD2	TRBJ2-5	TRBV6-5	CASKTSGQETQYF	TGTGCCAGTAAGACTAGCGGGCAAGAGACCCAGTACTTC
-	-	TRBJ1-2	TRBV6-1	CASSGSWGRNDYGYTF	TGTGCCAGCAGTGGTAGTTGGGGGCGGAACGACTATGGCTACACCTTC
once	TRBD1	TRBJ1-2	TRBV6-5	CASSTSGTGFYGYTF	TGTGCCAGCAGTACCTCTGGGACAGGCTTCTATGGCTACACCTTC
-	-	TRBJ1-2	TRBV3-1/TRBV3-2	CASSQESVNGRYGYTF	TGTGCCAGCAGCCAAGAGTCGGTGAACGGTCGCTATGGCTACACCTTC
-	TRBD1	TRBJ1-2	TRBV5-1	CASSLEGASGYTF	TGCGCCAGCAGCTTGGAGGGGGCTAGTGGCTACACCTTC
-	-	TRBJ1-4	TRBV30	CAWSQGFNEKLFF	TGTGCCTGGAGTCAGGGCTTTAATGAAAAACTGTTTTTT
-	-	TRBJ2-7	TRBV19	CASSIANTGAYEQYF	TGTGCCAGTAGTATAGCGAATACAGGCGCCTACGAGCAGTACTTC
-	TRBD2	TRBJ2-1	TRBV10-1	CASSVGAGGHIDEQFF	TGCGCCAGCAGTGTTGGAGCGGGGGGGCATATTGATGAGCAGTTCTTC
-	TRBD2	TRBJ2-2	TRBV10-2	CASSTGLAGGGTGELFF	TGCGCCAGCAGTACGGGACTAGCGGGGGGCGGGACCGGGGAGCTGTTTTTT
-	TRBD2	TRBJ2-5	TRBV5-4	CASSLGRGGRETQYF	TGTGCCAGCAGCTTGGGTCGGGGGGGCCGAGAGACCCAGTACTTC
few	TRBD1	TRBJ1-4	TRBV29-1	CSVKYRGPNEKLFF	TGCAGCGTGAAATACAGGGGGCCTAATGAAAAACTGTTTTTT
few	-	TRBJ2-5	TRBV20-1	CSASRTQETQYF	TGCAGTGCTAGTAGAACCCAAGAGACCCAGTACTTC
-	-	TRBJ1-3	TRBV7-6	CASSLAEEGHGNTIYF	TGTGCCAGCAGCTTAGCGGAAGAGGGACACGGAAACACCATATATTTT
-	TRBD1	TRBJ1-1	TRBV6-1	CASRLGTVLEAFF	TGTGCCAGCAGACTAGGGACAGTGTTAGAAGCTTTCTTT
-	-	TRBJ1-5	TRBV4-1	CASSQDAGYSNQPQHF	TGCGCCAGCAGCCAAGACGCGGGATATAGCAATCAGCCCCAGCATTTT
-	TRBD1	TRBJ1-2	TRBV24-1	CATSAAGTDGYTF	TGTGCCACCAGCGCCGCCGGGACAGATGGCTACACCTTC
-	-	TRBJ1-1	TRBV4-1	CASSQTEGLSTEAFF	TGCGCCAGCAGCCAAACGGAGGGGTTGTCCACTGAAGCTTTCTTT
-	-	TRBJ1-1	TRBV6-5	CASRTTKNTEAFF	TGTGCCAGCAGGACGACAAAGAACACTGAAGCTTTCTTT
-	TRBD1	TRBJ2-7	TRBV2	CASRGDRAYEQYF	TGTGCCAGCAGGGGGGACAGAGCCTACGAGCAGTACTTC
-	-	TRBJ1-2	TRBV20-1	CSASPMGGYTF	TGCAGTGCTAGCCCGATGGGCGGCTACACCTTC
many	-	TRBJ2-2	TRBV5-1	CASSLDVGNTGELFF	TGCGCCAGCAGCTTGGACGTGGGGAACACCGGGGAGCTGTTTTTT
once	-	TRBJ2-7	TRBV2	CASSEYNEQYF	TGTGCCAGCAGTGAATACAACGAGCAGTACTTC
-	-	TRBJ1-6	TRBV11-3	CASSSSDRSSYNSPLHF	TGTGCCAGCAGCTCCTCGGACCGGAGCTCCTATAATTCACCCCTCCACTTT
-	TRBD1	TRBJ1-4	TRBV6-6	CASSYVQGGEKLFF	TGTGCCAGCAGTTACGTCCAGGGGGGCGAAAAACTGTTTTTT
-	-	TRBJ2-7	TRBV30	CAWSVLSSLSYEQYF	TGTGCCTGGAGTGTACTCTCCTCCCTCTCCTACGAGCAGTACTTC
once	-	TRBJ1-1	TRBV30	CAWSVLVGTEAFF	TGTGCCTGGAGTGTACTGGTGGGCACTGAAGCTTTCTTT
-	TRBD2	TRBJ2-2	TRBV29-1	CSVDREGDGTGELFF	TGCAGCGTTGATAGGGAGGGCGATGGAACGGGGGAGCTGTTTTTT
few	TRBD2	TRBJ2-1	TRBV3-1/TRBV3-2	CASSQRTSGGVDEQFF	TGTGCCAGCAGCCAGAGGACTAGCGGGGGGGTGGATGAGCAGTTCTTC
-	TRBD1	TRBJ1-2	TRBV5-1	CASSNPGQDGYTF	TGCGCCAGCAGCAATCCGGGACAGGATGGCTACACCTTC
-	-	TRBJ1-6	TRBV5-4	CASSLGGWGHNNSPLHF	TGTGCCAGCAGCTTGGGGGGCTGGGGGCATAATAATTCACCCCTCCACTTT
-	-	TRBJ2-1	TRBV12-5	CASGLGQGEWGNEQFF	TGTGCTAGTGGTTTGGGCCAGGGAGAATGGGGCAATGAGCAGTTCTTC
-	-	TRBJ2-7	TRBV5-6	CASSPDYHAYEQYF	TGTGCCAGCAGCCCGGACTATCACGCCTACGAGCAGTACTTC
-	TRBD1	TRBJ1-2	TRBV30	CAWSRPGQANYGYTF	TGTGCCTGGAGTCGGCCCGGACAGGCTAACTATGGCTACACCTTC
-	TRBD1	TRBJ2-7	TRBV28	CASSHHRGRTYEQYF	TGTGCCAGCAGTCATCACAGGGGGCGCACCTACGAGCAGTACTTC